This TCR beta chain was sequenced in a study of Graves' ophthalmopathy and Graves' hyperthyroidism. This CDR3 spans 15 amino acids. J gave up 5 bases and V 5 bases, and 9 bases lay outside the gene matches. Germline lookup yields CDR1 LNHDA and CDR2 SQIVND (reference sequence). This clonotype was detected ten times or more. Amplification of TCR beta CDR3 regions used RNA transcripts. Second-round multiplex PCR followed a first-round RT-PCR using HTBI primers. One entry per CDR3 protein, called by TCRdb with MiXCR from the multiplex PCR reads. The sample shows just over 600,000 distinct CDR3 sequences, around a fifth of them seen only once.

The chain joins TRBV19 to TRBJ1-5; 7 bases align to TRBD1. This TCR was recovered from a woman younger than 35 with stable Graves' hyperthyroidism. Some clones in this sample may be carry-over from other donors' samples. Source material: peripheral blood. This CDR3 reads CASSGQQGLHQPQHF. For the CDR3, the DNA is TGTGCCAGTAGTGGCCAACAGGGGTTGCATCAGCCCCAGCATTTT.